This T cell receptor (beta chain) was identified during a study of high-grade serous ovarian cancer treatment subgroups. Study information: Each sample yielded on average around 7,300 unique TCR beta rearrangements from around 14,000 reads. Study observations and caveats: The analyses considered CDR3 and ignored CDR1 and CDR2.

The tumor samples were collected prior to definitive surgery or chemotherapy. Germline assignment: CDR1 SGHTA and CDR2 FQGNSA. The V end lost 4 bases, the J end lost 0 bases, and 6 bases lay between the germline ends. The CDR3 is made up of 13 amino acids. TCRdb keeps only in-frame clones here, not all; method: immunoSEQ multiplex PCR. This sample has 9,100 or so clones; roughly 78% occur once, and the top ten carry about 9.4%. Comment on this clone: Its antigen is currently unknown.

Sequencing input: tumor tissue. This sequence joins TRBV7-2 and TRBJ1-2, with D unclear. This TCR derives from a human donor with high-grade serous ovarian cancer. CDR3 residues: CASSSDPNYGYTF. Here the CDR3 DNA reads TGTGCCAGCAGCTCAGACCCTAACTATGGCTACACCTTC. Full variable domain (remainder filled in from reference TRBV7-2 and TRBJ1-2): GAGVSQSPSNKVTEKGKDVELRCDPISGHTALYWYRQSLGQGLEFLIYFQGNSAPDKSGLPSDRFSAERTGGSVSTLTIQRTQQEDSAVYLCASSSDPNYGYTFGSGTRLTVV.